The following is a T cell receptor (beta chain) sequence with its context. Assay: immunoSEQ multiplex PCR; the TCRdb copy retains only in-frame clones and omits some. The profile shows about 93,000 clones, around 93% of them singletons. Germline trimming cut 3 bases from V and 4 bases from J; bases unmatched to any gene: 12. The CDR3 is made up of 16 amino acids. Germline values: CDR1 MDHEN, CDR2 SYDVKM. This sample stems from a study of T cell changes during pregnancy in multiple sclerosis. The sequence derives from a female donor with multiple sclerosis, enrolled in a pregnancy study. This sequence joins TRBV28 and TRBJ2-7; TRBD1 aligns across 7 bases. Sequencing was performed on peripheral blood, taken before pregnancy. This chain's CDR3 is CASSFPSPDRHYEQYF. The CDR3 DNA is TGTGCCAGCAGTTTCCCGTCTCCGGACAGGCATTACGAGCAGTACTTC.